These 14 T cell receptor beta chains originate from one sample sequenced in a study of blood T cells in healthy people across ages. A J-beta primer mix and a sample-barcoded 5' primer were used in a second PCR of about 7 to 12 cycles. Each CDR3 protein gets one entry after TCRdb re-called the 5' RACE reads with MiXCR. This sample has some 1.8 million distinct CDR3 sequences, with around 42% found just once. The sample comprised blood. These receptors were taken from a human donor in good health.

The chain carries TRBV11-2 and TRBJ2-7; 8 bases line up with TRBD1. CDR3 length: 15 amino acids. Looked up from germline, CDR1 is SGHAT and CDR2 is FQNNGV. V lost 5 bases, J lost 2 bases, and 8 bases stayed unmatched. The chain's CDR3 is CASSQPLQGAYEQYF. The DNA of the CDR3 is TGTGCCAGCAGCCAACCCTTACAGGGGGCCTACGAGCAGTACTTC.

This rearrangement joins TRBV6-5 to TRBJ1-2; possibly TRBD1 for D (6 bases). In germline, CDR1 is MNHEY, CDR2 SVGAGI. CDR3 length: 11 amino acids. The ends were cut back, 5 bases at V and 14 bases at J, with 15 bases in the middle. CDR3 nucleotides: TGTGCCAGCAGTCGGGCAGGGGCGGAAACCTTC. Translation gives CASSRAGAETF.

The rearrangement uses TRBV29-1 and TRBJ2-7; D possibly corresponds to TRBD2 (5 bases). This CDR3 spans 10 amino acids. CDR1 and CDR2 (germline): SQVTM, ANQGSEA. V lost 7 bases to trimming and J lost 7 bases, with 11 bases between them. The CDR3 is CSGEWEEQYF. DNA of the CDR3: TGCAGCGGAGAATGGGAGGAGCAGTACTTC.

This clonotype was seen a few times. This chain links TRBV5-1 with TRBJ1-2; no firm D call. The germline V gene has CDR1 SGHRS and CDR2 YFSETQ. The CDR3 is made up of 15 amino acids. The V end was cut by 3 bases, the J end by 4 bases, with 16 bases between. The CDR3 DNA reads as TGCGCCAGCAGCTCCGGTAGTTCAGTTGCCTATGGCTACACCTTC. Translation: CASSSGSSVAYGYTF.

This chain connects TRBV7-8 to TRBJ2-4; 11 bases agree with TRBD2. The J call may be mistaken, given a closer DNA end match to TRBJ2-7. The CDR3 totals 17 residues. Germline CDR1 and CDR2: SGHVS and FQNEAQ. In DNA, the CDR3 is TGTGCCAGCAGCCTATTAAGTGGAACTAGCGGGGGATACGAGCAGTACTTC. This sequence encodes CASSLLSGTSGGYEQYF.

This clonotype has a handful of counts. CDR3 coding DNA: TGTGCCAGCAGCCCATGGCACAGGGAGAGGGACATTCAGTACTTC. Amino acid sequence: CASSPWHRERDIQYF. The J gene is TRBJ2-4, the V gene TRBV7-2, with D possibly matching TRBD1 (6 bases). The CDR3 sequence is 15 residues long. V was shortened by 5 bases and J by 8 bases, with 19 bases between the two germline ends. The germline V gene has CDR1 SGHTA and CDR2 FQGNSA.

The genes are TRBV2 and TRBJ2-7; 7 bases align to TRBD1. Germline CDR1 reads SNHLY; CDR2 reads FYNNEI. CDR3 length equals 12 residues. The V and J ends lost 5 bases and 7 bases, in that order; junction bases with no gene match: 5. CDR3 residues: CASSSGGWEQYF. CDR3 coding DNA: TGTGCCAGCAGTTCAGGGGGATGGGAGCAGTACTTC.

This clonotype has a handful of counts. The chain joins TRBV20-1 to TRBJ1-5; possible D gene TRBD1, 6 bases. Germline CDR1 is DFQATT and CDR2 is SNEGSKA (reference sequence). The V and J ends lost 3 bases and 0 bases respectively, with 21 bases between them. The CDR3 totals 18 residues. In nucleotides, the CDR3 is TGCAGTGCTAGGCCGCCGCCGAACAGGGCAGGTAGCAATCAGCCCCAGCATTTT. Protein: CSARPPPNRAGSNQPQHF.

This chain uses TRBV24-1 with TRBJ2-6; 8 bases match TRBD1. V lost 5 bases to trimming and J lost 2 bases; unmatched junction nucleotides: 10. The CDR3 loop spans 18 amino acids. CDR1 is KGHDR and CDR2 is SFDVKD in the germline V gene. The CDR3 DNA follows: TGTGCCACCAGTGCGACAGGGGAAGGATACGCTGGGGCCAACGTCCTGACTTTC. Its protein is CATSATGEGYAGANVLTF.

The chain recombines TRBV20-1 with TRBJ2-4; D uncertain. V gave up 3 bases and J gave up 8 bases, with 8 bases separating them. This CDR3 contains 11 residues. Germline CDR1 DFQATT, CDR2 SNEGSKA (reference sequence). CDR3 DNA: TGCAGTGCTAGTGCCCGGGACATTCAGTACTTC. Translation: CSASARDIQYF.

The genes are TRBV5-1 and TRBJ2-1; 11 bases align to TRBD1. V lost 4 bases, J lost 12 bases, and 6 bases stayed unmatched. The CDR3 runs 13 residues. CDR1 and CDR2 from the germline V gene are SGHRS and YFSETQ. The CDR3 DNA follows: TGCGCCAGCAGCCCTGGGACAGGGGGATTGCAGTTCTTC. Its translation is CASSPGTGGLQFF.

V usage is TRBV12-3 or TRBV12-4 and J usage is TRBJ2-5, with 8 nucleotides matching TRBD2. The CDR3 totals 14 residues. Trimming cost V 3 bases and J 3 bases; bases outside gene matches: 3. In DNA, the CDR3 is TGTGCCAGCAGTTTCGTAGCGGGGAAAGAGACCCAGTACTTC. Protein sequence: CASSFVAGKETQYF.

Only a few counts were recorded for this clonotype. J is TRBJ1-2 and V is TRBV7-2; 9 positions match TRBD1. This CDR3 comprises 14 residues. CDR1 is SGHTA, CDR2 FQGNSA, per germline. V shed 3 bases, J shed 8 bases, and the junction held 7 bases outside the gene matches. DNA of the CDR3: TGTGCCAGCAGCTTCCGGGACAGGGCGCGCGGCTACACCTTC. The encoded protein is CASSFRDRARGYTF.

The genes are TRBV4-2 and TRBJ2-3; 7 positions match TRBD2. V shed 1 base and J 5 bases; nucleotides not matched to a gene: 12. This CDR3 has 17 residues. Looked up from germline, CDR1 is LGHNA and CDR2 is YNFKEQ. This CDR3 reads CASSQVRGGGSRDTQYF. DNA of the CDR3: TGTGCCAGCAGCCAAGTGCGTGGGGGGGGTTCGAGAGATACGCAGTATTTT.